This is a list of T cell receptor beta chains from one sample in a study of regulatory T cells in long-lasting Graves disease. Each CDR3 protein gets one entry after TCRdb re-called the multiplex PCR reads with MiXCR. The sample contains roughly 470,000 distinct CDR3 sequences, under 25% of which appear only once. Sequenced material: peripheral blood mononuclear cells (PBMCs), taken when the disease was refractory, from a patient treated with antithyroid drugs. These receptors originate from a female donor with Graves disease. Each CDR3 is given with its conserved first and last residue. The D gene is left open where the match is weak. Where a row states a size, it is once, few, many or the class of an expanded clone; other rows omit it.

D: -; size: -; length: 13; V: TRBV6-2/TRBV6-3; J: TRBJ1-5; DNA: TGTGCCAGCGCGTCCAGGGGCAATCAGCCCCAGCATTTT; CDR3: CASASRGNQPQHF
D: TRBD2; size: -; length: 16; V: TRBV7-2; J: TRBJ2-5; DNA: TGTGCCAGCAGCTTAGGCTTAGCGGGAGGGAAAGAGACCCAGTACTTC; CDR3: CASSLGLAGGKETQYF
D: -; size: -; length: 15; V: TRBV19; J: TRBJ2-7; DNA: TGTGCCAGTAGTAGGTTATCCGGATCTCTTTACGAGCAGTACTTC; CDR3: CASSRLSGSLYEQYF
D: -; size: many; length: 15; V: TRBV28; J: TRBJ1-2; DNA: TGTGCCAGCACTCTAGGACCCCGGAGCAACTATGGCTACACCTTC; CDR3: CASTLGPRSNYGYTF
D: TRBD2; size: many; length: 16; V: TRBV11-2; J: TRBJ2-7; DNA: TGTGCCAGCAGCTTAGTGGCTAGCGGGTCAACCTACGAGCAGTACTTC; CDR3: CASSLVASGSTYEQYF
D: TRBD2; size: -; length: 15; V: TRBV20-1; J: TRBJ2-5; DNA: TGCAGTGCTAGCTTGACTAGCGGGAGAAAAAAGACCCAGTACTTC; CDR3: CSASLTSGRKKTQYF
D: -; size: -; length: 15; V: TRBV7-2; J: TRBJ2-7; DNA: TGTGCCAGCAGCTTAACCGCAGGCCTTTCCTACGAGCAGTACTTC; CDR3: CASSLTAGLSYEQYF
D: TRBD2; size: many; length: 18; V: TRBV28; J: TRBJ2-2; DNA: TGTGCCAGCAGTCAACCCTGGACTAGCGGGACCTTGGGGGGGGAGCTGTTTTTT; CDR3: CASSQPWTSGTLGGELFF
D: -; size: many; length: 15; V: TRBV3-1; J: TRBJ2-2; DNA: TGTGCCAGCAGCCTTCCGCACGCGGGTATTGAGGAGCTGTTTTTT; CDR3: CASSLPHAGIEELFF
D: TRBD2; size: few; length: 13; V: TRBV20-1; J: TRBJ2-7; DNA: TGCAGTGCCGACTCAGCGGGGGCCTACGAGCAGTACTTC; CDR3: CSADSAGAYEQYF
D: -; size: -; length: 15; V: TRBV5-5; J: TRBJ1-2; DNA: TGTGCCAGCAGCTTGTCTTCAGGGCTCAACTATGGCTACACCTTC; CDR3: CASSLSSGLNYGYTF
D: TRBD2; size: many; length: 14; V: TRBV7-2; J: TRBJ2-3; DNA: TGTGCCAGTAAGCGGGAGGGCGGCACAGATACGCAGTATTTT; CDR3: CASKREGGTDTQYF
D: -; size: many; length: 12; V: TRBV29-1; J: TRBJ1-2; DNA: TGCAGCGTTATGGACGGAAACTATGGCTACACCTTC; CDR3: CSVMDGNYGYTF
D: TRBD2; size: few; length: 17; V: TRBV12-3/TRBV12-4; J: TRBJ2-4; DNA: TGTGCCAGCAGCCCTACTTCTGGCGGGAGGGTCAAAAACATTCAGTACTTC; CDR3: CASSPTSGGRVKNIQYF
D: -; size: -; length: 14; V: TRBV6-1; J: TRBJ2-7; DNA: TGTGCCAGCAGGCAGACAGTGGCTTCCTACGAGCAGTACTTC; CDR3: CASRQTVASYEQYF